This entry concerns a single TCR beta chain. This receptor's antigen is unknown. Base qualities are not provided; no much larger clone lies one nucleotide away. This entry belongs to a study of spatial heterogeneity in lung cancer (dated by TCRdb to about 2019). A note on the overall study: Beta-chain transcripts were consistently detected in greater numbers than alpha-chain transcripts, which likely reflects a higher abundance of beta-chain transcripts. In the raw uncorrected reads, each unique combination of TCR and UMI appeared on average more than ten times. In non-small cell lung cancer, the study made a quantitative comparison of TCR alpha and beta repertoires among multiple tumor regions, matched nontumor lung and blood. Nonsynonymous mutation counts, determined by whole-exome sequencing of tumor tissue, were related to features of the TCR repertoire. Both alpha and beta chains were TCR-sequenced in 210 or so tumor regions, approximately 68 matched nontumor lung samples and roughly 54 PBMC samples obtained at surgery. Study-wide conclusions, independent of this receptor: Confirming at a functional level the hypothesis that regional TCRs recognize regional mutations was considered to require additional single-cell paired TCR alpha and beta sequencing. Ubiquitous expanded tumor TCRs were found in blood more often at tumor resection than at routine follow-up.

The library was built by means of 5' RACE. Sequencing used a NextSeq 500. To allow correction of PCR and sequencing errors, the TCR library protocol tagged every TCR cDNA molecule with a unique molecular identifier. Regarding the original processing steps: TCR identification, UMI-based error correction and CDR3 extraction were all carried out with Decombinator tools. Expanded TCRs were defined as those above a frequency of 2 per 1,000, corresponding to the top 1% of the tumor frequency distribution. Renyi diversity was computed with the R vegan package after each repertoire had been subsampled 100 times to 5,000 TCRs. CDR3 similarity networks were constructed using string-kernel similarity of amino acid triplets, with links drawn between CDR3s whose pairwise similarity was above 0.82. TCRdb passed the public sequencing reads through fastp at Q25 and MiXCR, retaining productive beta sequences. Rows with a matching CDR3 protein are joined into one entry that keeps the most common DNA and genes. These V and J calls rely on TCRdb rather than the paper's analysis. Recorded for this sample are 20,000 to 25,000 distinct CDR3 sequences; 4.6% of them occurred a single time. Of the sample, approximately 7.4% is held by the ten largest clones.

The sample's time point label, in plain terms: sample taken at primary tumor resection. The donors were 65 to 90 patients from the lung TRACERx cohort who had early-stage, untreated non-small cell lung cancer. Whole RNA extracted from tumor and nontumor lung tissue, or from cryopreserved PBMC samples, was used for TCR sequencing without cell sorting. Only patients with enough RNA available from two or more tumor regions were chosen for TCR sequencing. The CDR3, from cysteine to phenylalanine, totals 14 residues. CDR3 DNA is the only sequence kept; it has 42 bases, read in frame from the first base. Deletion took 5 bases off V and 9 bases off J, with a span of 20 bases between the germline ends. CDR1 is given as SNHLY and CDR2 as FYNNEI, both from the germline V gene.

The chain joins TRBV2 to TRBJ2-7; TRBD2 is possibly the D segment (6 matching bases). The source material was PBMCs, sampled at surgery. The clonotype was recovered from a male donor with early-stage non-small cell lung cancer. The bases are TGTGCCAGCAGTTGGGGACGGGACTCAGCGTCGCAGTACTTC. It translates to CASSWGRDSASQYF.